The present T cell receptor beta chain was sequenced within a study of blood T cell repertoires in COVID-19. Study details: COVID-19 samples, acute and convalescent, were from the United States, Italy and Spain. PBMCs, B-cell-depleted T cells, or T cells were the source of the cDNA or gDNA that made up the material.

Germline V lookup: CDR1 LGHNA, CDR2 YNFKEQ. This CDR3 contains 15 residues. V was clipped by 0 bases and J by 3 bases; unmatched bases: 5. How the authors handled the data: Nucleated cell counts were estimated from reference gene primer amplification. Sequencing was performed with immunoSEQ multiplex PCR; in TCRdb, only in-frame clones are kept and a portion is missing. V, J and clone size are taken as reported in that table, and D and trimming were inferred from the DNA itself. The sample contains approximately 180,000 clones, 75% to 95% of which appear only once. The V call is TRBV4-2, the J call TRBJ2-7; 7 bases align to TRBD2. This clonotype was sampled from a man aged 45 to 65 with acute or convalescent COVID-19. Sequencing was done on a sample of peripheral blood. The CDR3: CASSQDEAGSYEQYF. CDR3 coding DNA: TGTGCCAGCAGCCAAGACGAAGCGGGAAGCTACGAGCAGTACTTC.